This is a list of T cell receptor beta chains from one sample in a study of human T cells and chemical hapten exposure. A single record per CDR3 protein comes from TCRdb applying MiXCR to the RACE reads. The data show approximately 320,000 distinct CDR3 sequences, 4.5% to 5.5% seen once. The sample here was whole blood, taken in connection with sensitization to the hapten diphenylcyclopropenone (DPC). Every receptor here comes from a woman between 18 and 30 years old with alopecia areata. Some clones in this sample may be carry-over from other donors' samples. CDR3s include the opening cysteine and the closing phenylalanine or tryptophan. The D gene is left open where the match is weak. Clone size is given for some rows only: seen once, a few or many times, or a class if the clone is expanded.

size,J,D,V,CDR3,DNA
many,TRBJ2-6,-,TRBV20-1,CSARDLGHSGANVLTF,TGCAGTGCTAGAGATTTGGGCCACTCTGGGGCCAACGTCCTGACTTTC
few,TRBJ2-3,-,TRBV18,CASSPRNSRRTDTQYF,TGTGCCAGCTCACCACGGAACAGCCGCCGCACAGATACGCAGTATTTT
many,TRBJ2-3,TRBD2,TRBV20-1,CSARGYSSGGPRHTQYF,TGCAGTGCTAGAGGCTACTCTAGCGGGGGGCCCCGGCATACGCAGTATTTT
many,TRBJ2-6,-,TRBV2,CASSALSGANVLTF,TGTGCCAGCAGTGCCCTCTCTGGGGCCAACGTCCTGACTTTC
many,TRBJ1-2,TRBD1,TRBV18,CASSQGRTGGYGYTF,TGTGCCAGCTCACAAGGCCGGACAGGGGGCTATGGCTACACCTTC
-,TRBJ1-5,TRBD1,TRBV6-6,CAGGDSYLNQPQHF,TGTGCCGGAGGGGACAGTTATCTTAATCAGCCCCAGCATTTT
-,TRBJ2-1,-,TRBV6-2/TRBV6-3,CASSRQYEQFF,TGTGCCAGCAGTCGACAATATGAGCAGTTCTTC
many,TRBJ1-6,-,TRBV27,CASSPRPPLHNSPLHF,TGTGCCAGCAGTCCACGTCCCCCTCTGCATAATTCACCCCTCCACTTT
many,TRBJ2-5,TRBD1,TRBV28,CASTLPGRGQETQYF,TGTGCCAGCACCCTACCGGGCAGGGGGCAAGAGACCCAGTACTTC
-,TRBJ1-1,-,TRBV12-3/TRBV12-4,CASSFRVGSNTEAFF,TGTGCCAGCAGTTTCCGTGTAGGGTCGAACACTGAAGCTTTCTTT
few,TRBJ2-3,-,TRBV6-5,CASSSRRGLLDTQYF,TGTGCCAGCAGTTCCCGTAGAGGGCTGCTAGATACGCAGTATTTT
-,TRBJ1-1,-,TRBV6-5,CASSSLTVGSTEAFF,TGTGCCAGCAGTTCCTTGACGGTTGGTAGCACTGAAGCTTTCTTT
few,TRBJ2-3,-,TRBV20-1,CSVPTRTDTQYF,TGCAGTGTTCCCACACGCACAGATACGCAGTATTTT
many,TRBJ1-2,TRBD1,TRBV12-3/TRBV12-4,CASSSSHRGYGYTF,TGTGCCAGCAGTTCGTCCCACAGGGGCTATGGCTACACCTTC
-,TRBJ1-4,-,TRBV6-6,CASSSTHGVTNEKLFF,TGTGCCAGCAGTTCGACTCATGGGGTAACTAATGAAAAACTGTTTTTT
many,TRBJ1-2,-,TRBV7-9,CASSQAGHEGGGYTF,TGTGCCAGCAGCCAAGCGGGACATGAAGGAGGTGGCTACACCTTC